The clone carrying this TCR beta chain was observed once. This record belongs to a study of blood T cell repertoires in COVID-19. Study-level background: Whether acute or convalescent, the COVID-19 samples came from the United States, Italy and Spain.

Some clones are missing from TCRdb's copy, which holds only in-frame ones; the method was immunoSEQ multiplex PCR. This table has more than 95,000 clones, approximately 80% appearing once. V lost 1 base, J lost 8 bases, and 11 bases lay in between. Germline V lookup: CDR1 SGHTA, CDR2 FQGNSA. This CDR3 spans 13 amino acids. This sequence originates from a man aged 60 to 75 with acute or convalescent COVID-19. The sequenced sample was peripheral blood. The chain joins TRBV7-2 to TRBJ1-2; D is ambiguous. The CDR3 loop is CASSLESFQGYTF. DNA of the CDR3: TGTGCCAGCAGCTTAGAGTCTTTCCAGGGCTACACCTTC.